This T cell receptor beta chain was recovered during a study of siplizumab effects on memory and regulatory T cells. The CDR3 totals 15 residues. Germline V CDR1 and CDR2: MNHEY, SMNVEV (reference sequence). V lost 5 bases and J lost 7, with 18 bases in between. With regard to this clone: Its cognate antigen is unknown.

General study points: Sequences below about 10^-5 frequency were poorly captured. As a result, only a minor fraction of alloreactive clones mapped to unstimulated subsets. Naive T cells were seen as more diverse than memory cells and as major alloresponse contributors.

Assay: immunoSEQ multiplex PCR; the TCRdb copy retains only in-frame clones and omits some. The sample has about 100,000 clones, about 94% seen once. The chain employs TRBV27 and TRBJ2-1; perhaps D is TRBD1 or TRBD2 (5 bases each). This receptor was obtained from a human donor in good health. The sequencing input was non-Treg CD4+ T cells sorted from blood. The CDR3 DNA is TGTGCCAGCAGTCCAAGGGACCCGAGGGTGAATGAGCAGTTCTTC. Translated, it gives CASSPRDPRVNEQFF.